These 3 T cell receptor beta chains came from one sample sequenced in a study of blood T cells in healthy people across ages. Next came a second PCR, run for about 6 to 11 cycles, which used a sample-barcoded 5' primer along with a J-beta primer mix. TCRdb re-called the 5' RACE reads through MiXCR, storing one row per CDR3 protein. The sample has roughly 1.5 million distinct CDR3 sequences, approximately 43% seen once. The sequenced material came from blood. These receptors originate from a young woman in good health.

This clonotype was counted a few times. The rearrangement uses TRBV6-5 and TRBJ2-1; no firm D call. The CDR3 totals 15 residues. Germline lookup yields CDR1 MNHEY and CDR2 SVGAGI. V shed 2 bases and J shed 6 bases, with 14 bases lying between them. CDR3 region: CASSYEYGSGNEQFF. CDR3 sequence (DNA): TGTGCCAGCAGTTACGAGTACGGTTCGGGCAATGAGCAGTTCTTC.

In this sample, this clonotype turned up a few times. The CDR3 DNA sequence: TGCGCCAGCAGCAACGACAGGGCCCTTAATTCACCCCTCCACTTT. This codes for CASSNDRALNSPLHF. The rearrangement uses TRBV5-1 and TRBJ1-6, with 7 bases identical to TRBD1. V lost 4 bases, J lost 6 bases, and 7 bases stayed unmatched. CDR3 length equals 15 residues. Germline CDR1 SGHRS, CDR2 YFSETQ.

The rearrangement uses TRBV29-1 and TRBJ1-2; 8 nucleotides line up with TRBD1. V shed 7 bases, J shed 1 base, and the junction held 5 bases outside the gene matches. The CDR3 is made up of 13 amino acids. Germline V gene lookup returns CDR1 SQVTM and CDR2 ANQGSEA. The CDR3 sequence: CSGLTGDNYGYTF. The CDR3 coding sequence is TGCAGCGGGTTGACAGGGGATAACTATGGCTACACCTTC.